The following is a T cell receptor (beta chain) sequence with its context. Germline V CDR1 and CDR2: SGHTA, FQGNSA. The CDR3 spans 17 residues. With 1 base removed from V and 6 bases from J, the gap between germline ends came to 19 bases. This entry is derived from a study of T cell clonotyping in hematopoietic cell transplantation. The assay was immunoSEQ multiplex PCR, and TCRdb's table has in-frame clones only and misses some. Among about 36,000 clones listed, around 90% were seen once. The TCR comes from a woman in her thirties or forties in good health. Some clones in this sample may be carry-over from other donors' samples. The rearrangement joins TRBV7-2 to TRBJ1-5, with D perhaps TRBD1 (6 bases). The sequenced material came from peripheral blood mononuclear cells. The CDR3: CASSLDSGGPFSQPQHF. In nucleotides, the CDR3 is TGTGCCAGCAGCTTAGATTCGGGGGGGCCCTTTAGTCAGCCCCAGCATTTT.